The 23 T cell receptor beta chains in this list originate from one sample, sequenced in a study of Graves' ophthalmopathy and Graves' hyperthyroidism (dated by TCRdb to 2016 to 2018). Sequencing took place on an Illumina HiSeq 2000. For repertoire sequencing, the TCR beta CDR3 regions were amplified from RNA transcripts. A first-round RT-PCR used HTBI primers with the Qiagen OneStep RT-PCR kit, followed by a second-round multiplex PCR, size selection and purification. TCRdb applied fastp at Q25 and MiXCR to the public reads, then kept only in-frame beta chains. Rows with a matching CDR3 protein are joined into one entry that keeps the most common DNA and genes. Counted in this sample were around 1,200,000 distinct CDR3 sequences; 35% to 45% of them appeared once. Around 10% of the sample is taken by the ten largest. Sequenced input: peripheral blood or thyroid tissue (not recorded which). These receptors originate from an adult man with Graves' hyperthyroidism.

The chain carries TRBV10-3 and TRBJ2-7; 11 bases fit TRBD2. The CDR3 has 14 residues. Unmatched junction bases numbered 5, after V lost 3 bases and J lost 7 bases. The V gene's germline CDR1 is ENHRY and CDR2 SYGVKD. CDR3 amino acids: CAISDRLAGWEQYF. The CDR3 region has the DNA TGTGCCATCAGTGACAGACTAGCGGGATGGGAGCAGTACTTC.

The chain recombines TRBV29-1 with TRBJ2-2; the D is unclear. The V end lost 3 bases, the J end lost 3 bases, and 8 bases lay between the germline ends. Germline-derived CDR1 and CDR2 are SQVTM and ANQGSEA. The CDR3 totals 13 residues. CDR3 residues: CSVERTDTGELFF. The CDR3 coding sequence is TGCAGCGTTGAGCGGACGGACACCGGGGAGCTGTTTTTT.

The V and J genes are TRBV14 and TRBJ1-4; no definite D call. From germline, CDR1 is SGHDN and CDR2 FVKESK. This CDR3 region has 14 residues. Trimming took off 0 bases at V and 10 bases at J, with 12 bases between the two ends. DNA of the CDR3: TGTGCCAGCAGCCAAGAAGGGCCGGGTGGAAAACTGTTTTTT. Encoded protein: CASSQEGPGGKLFF.

V is TRBV5-1 and J is TRBJ2-7; unclear D gene. Germline V CDR1 and CDR2: SGHRS, YFSETQ. CDR3 length: 14 residues. The V gene lost 0 bases and the J gene lost 2 bases, with 9 bases spanning the gap. The CDR3 protein is CASSLGRAAYEQYF. As DNA, the CDR3 is TGCGCCAGCAGCTTGGGAAGGGCCGCCTACGAGCAGTACTTC.

This chain links TRBV10-2 with TRBJ2-7; TRBD1 matches at 12 bases. The CDR3 loop spans 15 amino acids. The germline gives CDR1 WSHSY, CDR2 SAAADI. J gave up 2 bases and V 4 bases, and 3 bases lay outside the gene matches. The CDR3 coding sequence is TGCGCCAGCAGTGCTAGGGACAGGGGGCCCTACGAGCAGTACTTC. Translated: CASSARDRGPYEQYF.

Concerning this clonotype itself: Because the CDR3 is missing its conserved closing phenylalanine or tryptophan, this is likely a read error. It is unclear where the CDR3 begins or ends on the DNA, so no DNA is shown, and the CDR3 is as TCRdb lists it. The chain recombines TRBV7-9 with TRBJ1-4; the table's D gene call, TRBD1, was not cross checked with the DNA. The CDR3 region is 9 residues in length, termini included. The V gene's germline CDR1 is SEHNR and CDR2 FQNEAQ (reference sequence). CDR3 residues: CASSSHRIY.

The chain carries TRBV7-2 and TRBJ1-3; TRBD1 matches at 9 bases. After removal of 4 bases from V and 16 bases from J, the junction contained 20 bases not matched to a gene. CDR1 and CDR2 from the germline V gene are SGHTA and FQGNSA. The CDR3 has 16 residues. The CDR3 DNA follows: TGTGCCAGCAGCTCGTTCCGGGACAGGGAAATGCGTCGAATGTATTTT. This encodes CASSSFRDREMRRMYF.

The gene calls are TRBV15 and TRBJ2-3; 11 nucleotides align to TRBD2. Germline V gives CDR1 LNHNV, CDR2 YYDKDF (reference sequence). The CDR3 has 17 residues. J lost 2 bases, V lost 1 base, and 5 bases had no gene match. CDR3 in DNA: TGTGCCACCAGCAGAGGACTAGCGGGGACCCCCACAGATACGCAGTATTTT. Its protein is CATSRGLAGTPTDTQYF.

The chain has TRBV11-3 and TRBJ1-4, with 11 bases aligning to TRBD1. The CDR3 runs to 15 residues. With 7 bases clipped from V and 11 bases from J, the junction kept 12 bases outside the gene matches. The V gene's germline CDR1 is SGHNT and CDR2 YENEEA. The chain's CDR3 is CASKAGGQGVRKLFF. In DNA form, the CDR3 reads TGTGCCAGCAAAGCGGGGGGACAGGGGGTTAGGAAACTGTTTTTT.

This clonotype has only a few counts. One end of the junction is discordant with germline, which a read error may explain. This chain uses TRBV24-1 with TRBJ2-1; no clear D gene. Germline V CDR1 and CDR2: KGHDR, SFDVKD. This CDR3 has 15 residues. The CDR3 sequence: CASSTKAVSYNEQFF. The CDR3 bases are TGTGCCAGCAGTACTAAGGCCGTCTCTTACAATGAGCAGTTCTTC.

This clonotype turned up a few times. This chain links TRBV5-1 with TRBJ2-7; possibly TRBD1 for D (5 bases). There are 18 residues in the CDR3. The germline V and J ends were trimmed by 0 bases and 1 base, with 20 bases remaining between them. Germline V CDR1 and CDR2: SGHRS, YFSETQ. The CDR3: CASSLDKTGSPWSYEQYF. The CDR3 region has the DNA TGCGCCAGCAGCTTGGACAAAACAGGTTCCCCGTGGTCCTACGAGCAGTACTTC.

In nucleotides, the CDR3 is TGTGCCAGCAGGGAATTGGGACTGCAAGAGACCCAGTACTTC. As protein: CASRELGLQETQYF. The chain carries TRBV6-1 and TRBJ2-5; D may be TRBD2 (6 bases). Germline CDR1 is MNHNS and CDR2 is SASEGT. This CDR3 comprises 14 residues. The V end was cut by 6 bases, the J end by 2 bases, with 13 bases between.

This rearrangement joins TRBV7-9 to TRBJ2-7; D call uncertain. This CDR3 contains 15 residues. Deletions cut 3 bases from V and 3 bases from J, with 15 bases between. Germline V gives CDR1 SEHNR, CDR2 FQNEAQ (reference sequence). The CDR3 nucleotides are TGTGCCAGCAGCTTCGATCGGCTCGGCGGCTACGAGCAGTACTTC. It translates to CASSFDRLGGYEQYF.

In its sample, this clonotype was seen many times. The chain employs TRBV5-8 and TRBJ1-1; D uncertain. Trimming cost V 2 bases and J 11 bases, with 16 bases left between them. The germline V gene encodes CDR1 SGHTS and CDR2 YDEGEE. The CDR3 runs 13 residues. The CDR3: CASSFSRGFAAFF. The DNA for the CDR3 is TGTGCCAGCAGCTTCTCACGGGGTTTTGCGGCTTTCTTT. The variable domain in full, with the rest retrieved from reference TRBV5-8 and TRBJ1-1, is EAGVTQSPTHLIKTRGQQATLRCSPISGHTSVYWYQQALGLGLQFLLWYDEGEERNRGNFPPRFSGRQFPNYSSELNVNALELEDSALYLCASSFSRGFAAFFGQGTRLTVV.

About this clonotype itself: As the CDR3 is not closed by the conserved phenylalanine or tryptophan, this likely results from a read error. V is TRBV19 and J is TRBJ2-7, with 7 bases matching TRBD2. Germline values: CDR1 LNHDA, CDR2 SQIVND (reference sequence). CDR3 length equals 13 residues. Trimming cost V 8 bases and J 2 bases; bases outside gene matches: 6. The CDR3 nucleotides are TGTGCCAGTGCGTACGGACTAGCCTACGAGCAGTACCTC. This encodes CASAYGLAYEQYL.

In this sample, this clonotype turned up many times. The DNA for the CDR3 is TGTGCCAGCAGCTATACTAGCGGGATCACAGATACGCAGTATTTT. Amino acid sequence: CASSYTSGITDTQYF. The gene calls are TRBV7-8 and TRBJ2-3, with 10 positions matching TRBD2. CDR1 and CDR2 from the germline V gene are SGHVS and FQNEAQ. This CDR3 has 15 amino acids. With 4 bases clipped from V and 2 bases from J, the junction kept 3 bases outside the gene matches.

This clonotype occurred a few times. J is TRBJ1-2 and V is TRBV5-6, with TRBD1 matching 9 bases. Germline loops: CDR1 SGHDT, CDR2 YYEEEE. Trimming took 2 bases from V and 7 from J; bases not matched to a gene: 15. The CDR3 runs 17 residues. Here the CDR3 DNA reads TGTGCCAGCAGCTTCGACGGAACAGGGGGCGCTTCTGGTGGCTACACCTTC. Translation: CASSFDGTGGASGGYTF. The full variable domain, completed using reference TRBV5-6 and TRBJ1-2, is DAGVTQSPTHLIKTRGQQVTLRCSPKSGHDTVSWYQQALGQGPQFIFQYYEEEERQRGNFPDRFSGHQFPNYSSELNVNALLLGDSALYLCASSFDGTGGASGGYTFGSGTRLTVV.

This sequence joins TRBV12-3 or TRBV12-4 and TRBJ1-3; D is unclear. Trimming cost V 7 bases and J 0 bases, with 16 bases left between them. This CDR3 is built from 16 residues. In DNA, the CDR3 is TGTGCCAGCACCTCCTTATACAGCTTCTCTGGAAACACCATATATTTT. This codes for CASTSLYSFSGNTIYF.

The rearrangement uses TRBV15 and TRBJ1-6; a possible D gene is TRBD1 (5 bases). Trimming removed 1 base at V and 4 bases at J, with 11 bases between. Germline values: CDR1 LNHNV, CDR2 YYDKDF (reference sequence). The length of the CDR3 is 16 residues. In DNA, the CDR3 is TGTGCCACCAGCAGAGTGCCCGGGACTTATAATTCACCCCTCCACTTT. It is translated as CATSRVPGTYNSPLHF. The whole variable domain, remainder taken from reference TRBV15 and TRBJ1-6, is DAMVIQNPRYQVTQFGKPVTLSCSQTLNHNVMYWYQQKSSQAPKLLFHYYDKDFNNEADTPDNFQSRRPNTSFCFLDIRSPGLGDTAMYLCATSRVPGTYNSPLHFGNGTRLTVT.

The genes are TRBV12-3 or TRBV12-4 and TRBJ1-6, with 8 bases that match TRBD1. V trimming: 5 bases; J trimming: 9 bases; junction bases outside the gene matches: 9. The CDR3 runs 15 residues. CDR3: CASSPLDRGSSPLHF. CDR3 nucleotide sequence: TGTGCCAGCAGTCCCCTAGACAGGGGAAGTTCACCCCTCCACTTT.

This rearrangement joins TRBV2 to TRBJ2-5, with a possible D match to TRBD1 (5 bases). The length of the CDR3 is 13 residues. Trimming removed 7 bases from V and 5 bases from J, with 14 bases in between. CDR1 and CDR2 from the germline V gene are SNHLY and FYNNEI. CDR3 in amino acids: CASTDGQMETQYF. In DNA, the CDR3 is TGTGCCAGCACTGATGGACAAATGGAGACCCAGTACTTC.

This clonotype occurred a few times. V is TRBV10-3 and J is TRBJ2-7, with TRBD1 matching over 8 bases. There are 11 residues in the CDR3. J gave up 9 bases and V 2 bases, and 0 bases lay outside the gene matches. CDR1 is ENHRY and CDR2 is SYGVKD in the germline V gene. CDR3 nucleotides: TGTGCCATCAGTGAGACAGGGGGGCAGTACTTC. Translation gives CAISETGGQYF.

In its sample, this clonotype was seen many times. The chain has TRBV5-1 and TRBJ2-7, with a possible D match to TRBD1 (6 bases). V gave up 4 bases and J gave up 3 bases, with 17 bases separating them. The germline V gene has CDR1 SGHRS and CDR2 YFSETQ. This CDR3 has 15 amino acids. The CDR3 DNA reads TGCGCCAGCAGCGTCTCACGGACAGATAACTACGAGCAGTACTTC. Translated: CASSVSRTDNYEQYF.